The next 8 T cell receptor beta chains were all read from a single sample in a study of control samples from healthy donors and cancer patients. Clones were read by immunoSEQ multiplex PCR, and TCRdb kept only the in-frame ones, dropping some. Altogether around 100,000 clones are present, around nine tenths being singletons, with the ten largest covering more than 7%. Sequenced input: blood. These receptors all stem from a man younger than 45 in good health.

The chain joins TRBV6-5 to TRBJ1-1; D unclear. Germline-derived CDR1 and CDR2 are MNHEY and SVGAGI. The V end lost 6 bases, the J end lost 7 bases, and 12 bases lay between the germline ends. The CDR3 sequence is 12 residues long. The CDR3 reads CASRGGINEAFF. CDR3 nucleotides: TGTGCCAGCAGAGGAGGAATTAATGAAGCTTTCTTT.

The chain uses TRBV2 and TRBJ2-3; 8 bases align to TRBD1. The CDR3 spans 18 residues. Germline V gene lookup returns CDR1 SNHLY and CDR2 FYNNEI. Trimming took 8 bases from V and 1 from J; bases not matched to a gene: 17. The CDR3 sequence is CASVGEDRDVFGTDTQYF. CDR3 DNA: TGTGCCAGCGTGGGCGAGGACAGGGATGTTTTTGGCACAGATACGCAGTATTTT.

The chain has TRBV4-1 and TRBJ1-6; perhaps TRBD1 as D (6 bases). CDR1 and CDR2 from the germline V gene are MGHRA and YSYEKL. Trimming took 0 bases from V and 10 from J, leaving 13 bases between them. The CDR3 contains 15 residues. CDR3 sequence reads: CASSQDDRIVSPLHF. The CDR3, as DNA: TGCGCCAGCAGCCAAGATGACAGGATAGTCTCACCCCTCCACTTT.

The chain links TRBV27 to TRBJ1-5; the D is unclear. Germline CDR1 is MNHEY and CDR2 is SMNVEV (reference sequence). The V end lost 10 bases, the J end lost 3 bases, and 10 bases lay between the germline ends. The CDR3 contains 12 residues. CDR3 in DNA: TGTGCCACCCGGAGGCCCAATCAGCCCCAGCATTTT. The encoded protein is CATRRPNQPQHF.

V is TRBV27 and J is TRBJ2-3; no definite D call. Germline CDR1 MNHEY, CDR2 SMNVEV (reference sequence). Trimming pared 2 bases from V and 4 bases from J, leaving 7 bases between. The CDR3 spans 13 residues. CDR3 in DNA: TGTGCCAGCAGTTTAATAGGGTCAGATACGCAGTATTTT. Amino acid sequence: CASSLIGSDTQYF.

The chain carries TRBV28 and TRBJ1-1; perhaps TRBD1 as D (5 bases). The germline V gene encodes CDR1 MDHEN and CDR2 SYDVKM. The CDR3 has 13 residues. Trimming pared 2 bases from V and 8 bases from J, leaving 12 bases between. The DNA for the CDR3 is TGTGCCAGCAGTTTAGGCGAGGGGCGAGAAGCTTTCTTT. Translation: CASSLGEGREAFF.

The chain combines TRBV10-3 with TRBJ2-3; 9 bases match TRBD1. J gave up 5 bases and V 1 base, and 1 base lay outside the gene matches. CDR1 and CDR2 from the germline V gene are ENHRY and SYGVKD. This CDR3 is 14 amino acids long. The CDR3 loop is CAISEWTGEDTQYF. In nucleotides, the CDR3 is TGTGCCATCAGTGAGTGGACAGGGGAAGATACGCAGTATTTT.

This clone came up once. The chain employs TRBV6-2 or TRBV6-3 and TRBJ1-1; no clear D gene. The CDR3 length is 12 residues. Germline assignment: CDR1 MNHEY and CDR2 SVGEGT. The ends were cut back, 2 bases at V and 1 base at J, with 2 bases in the middle. DNA of the CDR3: TGTGCCAGCAGTTACCGGAACACTGAAGCTTTCTTT. Encoded protein: CASSYRNTEAFF.